This TCR beta chain was sequenced in a study of T cell repertoires in cytomegalovirus infection. About the research overall: Public TCR beta signatures indicated both CMV infection and matching HLA type. The study, taken as a whole, reports: Accumulated public TCR beta family frequency recognized individuals carrying CMV together with the relevant HLA.

One entry per CDR3 protein results from TCRdb running MiXCR on the reads. The repertoire holds about a million distinct CDR3 sequences, around 30% seen once, with more than 13% in the top ten. The CDR3 sequence is 14 residues long. Germline V gene data show CDR1 as MGHRA and CDR2 as YSYEKL. The V segment lost 6 bases and the J segment 2 bases; nucleotides outside the gene matches: 6. There are a few counts of this clonotype. Its antigen is undetermined. The chain couples TRBV4-1 to TRBJ2-5; 7 positions match TRBD2. The TCR comes from a human donor in good health (CMV status not recorded). Some clones in this sample may be carry-over from other donors' samples. The sample consisted of cultured CD8+ T cells from PBMCs, taken from culture after CMV antigen stimulation. CDR3 bases: TGCGCCAGCAGTGGCGGGGGACTACAAGAGACCCAGTACTTC. It codes for CASSGGGLQETQYF.